Presented here are 6 T cell receptor beta chains from one specimen sequenced in a study of blood T cell repertoires in COVID-19. TCRdb's table, derived via immunoSEQ multiplex PCR, lists solely in-frame clones and lacks some. The sample lists over 200,000 clones; 75% to 90% were seen once. The sequencing input was peripheral blood. The origin of the receptors is a woman aged 25 to 39 who had recovered from COVID-19.

The CDR3 coding sequence is TGTGCCAGCAGCTTGATAGCGGCGACGCGGGGAAACACTGAAGCTTTCTTT. This encodes CASSLIAATRGNTEAFF. J is TRBJ1-1 and V is TRBV7-3; D gene uncertain. V lost 3 bases to trimming and J lost 2 bases, with 19 bases between them. This CDR3 region has 17 residues. Germline assignment: CDR1 SGHTA and CDR2 FQGTGA.

The V call is TRBV7-9, the J call TRBJ2-7; the D gene is possibly TRBD1 (5 bases). Germline values: CDR1 SEHNR, CDR2 FQNEAQ (reference sequence). The CDR3 runs to 14 residues. V was clipped by 3 bases and J by 6 bases, with 15 bases between them. The CDR3 DNA is TGTGCCAGCAGCTTCTTACAGACCACAGGCGAGCAGTACTTC. Protein sequence: CASSFLQTTGEQYF. Using reference TRBV7-9 and TRBJ2-7 for the parts outside the CDR3, the full variable domain is DTGVSQNPRHKITKRGQNVTFRCDPISEHNRLYWYRQTLGQGPEFLTYFQNEAQLEKSRLLSDRFSAERPKGSFSTLEIQRTEQGDSAMYLCASSFLQTTGEQYFGPGTRLTVT.

A few counts support this clone. The chain combines TRBV5-4 with TRBJ2-7; TRBD2 agrees at 7 bases. The J segment lost 6 bases and the V segment lost 5 bases, leaving 14 bases of the junction unmatched. From germline, CDR1 is SGHNT and CDR2 YYREEE (reference sequence). The CDR3 spans 15 residues. CDR3 sequence reads: CASSGSGDLRGEQYF. CDR3 DNA sequence: TGTGCCAGCAGTGGGAGCGGGGACCTCCGGGGCGAGCAGTACTTC.

This clone has a handful of counts. The J gene is TRBJ2-1, the V gene TRBV7-6; possibly TRBD1 for D (7 bases). The CDR3 loop spans 15 amino acids. Trimming shortened V by 4 bases and J by 8 bases, and 18 bases separated the two germline ends. From germline, CDR1 is SGHVS and CDR2 FNYEAQ. The CDR3 region has the DNA TGTGCCAGCAGCTCCAGACAGGGAGGCTCGGATGAGCAGTTCTTC. This gives the protein CASSSRQGGSDEQFF.

The chain carries TRBV6-5 and TRBJ1-4; 7 nucleotides line up with TRBD1. Trimming cost V 4 bases and J 3 bases; bases outside gene matches: 2. This CDR3 contains 14 residues. Germline loops: CDR1 MNHEY, CDR2 SVGAGI. In DNA, the CDR3 is TGTGCCAGCAGTTTGACAGGGTCTAATGAAAAACTGTTTTTT. Translated, it gives CASSLTGSNEKLFF.

The chain has TRBV5-4 and TRBJ2-1; a possible D gene is TRBD1 (6 bases). This CDR3 is built from 12 residues. Trimming removed 3 bases from V and 10 bases from J, with 11 bases in between. Germline CDR1 is SGHNT and CDR2 is YYREEE (reference sequence). CDR3: CASSWGRGEQFF. The CDR3 nucleotides read TGTGCCAGCAGCTGGGGAAGGGGGGAGCAGTTCTTC.